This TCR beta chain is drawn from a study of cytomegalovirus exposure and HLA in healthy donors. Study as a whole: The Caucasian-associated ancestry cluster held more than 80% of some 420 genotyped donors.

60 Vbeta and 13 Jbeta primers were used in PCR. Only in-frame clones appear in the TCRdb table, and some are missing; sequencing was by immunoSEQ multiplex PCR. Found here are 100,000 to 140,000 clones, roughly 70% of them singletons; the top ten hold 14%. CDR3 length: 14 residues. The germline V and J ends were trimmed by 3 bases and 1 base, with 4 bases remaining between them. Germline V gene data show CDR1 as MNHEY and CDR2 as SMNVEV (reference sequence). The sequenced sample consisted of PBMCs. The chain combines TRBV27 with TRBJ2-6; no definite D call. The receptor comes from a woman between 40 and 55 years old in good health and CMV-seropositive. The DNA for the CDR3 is TGTGCCAGCAGTTTCGGGTCTGGGGCCAACGTCCTGACTTTC. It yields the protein CASSFGSGANVLTF.